The subject of this entry is one TCR beta chain. As yet, its antigen is unknown. Sequencing used immunoSEQ multiplex PCR; TCRdb keeps in-frame clones, though not all of them. Of tens of thousands of clones listed, around three quarters are singletons. The data originate from a study of a mutant IDH1 vaccine in newly diagnosed glioma. Study context: Males made up approximately 62% and females roughly 40% of treated patients, whose mean age was about 41 years. Patients arrived already treated with radiotherapy, temozolomide, or both, most having had both.

The CDR3 length is 13 residues. The V and J ends lost 2 bases and 8 bases respectively, with 9 bases between them. From germline, CDR1 is LGHNA and CDR2 YNFKEQ. Time point specified: week 47, end of study. Every vaccination contained 300 ug of the mutant IDH1 20-mer peptide and was paired with topical imiquimod. Each patient was administered eight vaccinations, scheduled in weeks 1, 3, 5, 7, 11, 15, 19 and 23. The sample in question was PBMCs, obtained from a glioma patient whose treatment included an IDH1 peptide vaccine. This receptor was identified in a man aged 50 to 60 with glioma. The gene calls are TRBV4-2 and TRBJ1-4; D remains unclear. The CDR3 reads CASSQPVREKLFF. In DNA, the CDR3 is TGTGCCAGCAGCCAACCCGTACGGGAAAAACTGTTTTTT.